Included here is one T cell receptor (beta chain) sequence, with context. The data derive from a study of cytomegalovirus exposure and HLA in healthy donors. PCR amplification relied on 60 Vbeta primers (plus 13 Jbeta primers). Sequenced by immunoSEQ multiplex PCR; TCRdb stores in-frame clones only, minus some. The data contain about 160,000 clones, around nine tenths of them singletons. Germline assignment: CDR1 SEHNR and CDR2 FQNEAQ (reference sequence). This CDR3 comprises 14 residues. The V gene end was trimmed by 3 bases and the J gene end by 3 bases; junction bases not matched to a gene: 2. This receptor was obtained from a woman in her twenties or thirties in good health and CMV-seronegative. Sequencing input: PBMCs. This rearrangement joins TRBV7-9 to TRBJ2-5; TRBD2 matches 9 bases. The CDR3 DNA reads TGTGCCAGCAGCTTCAGGACTAGCGAAGAGACCCAGTACTTC. Its translation: CASSFRTSEETQYF.